The source of this TCR beta chain is a study of blood T cell repertoires in COVID-19. Study overall: COVID-19 samples, acute and convalescent, were from the United States, Italy and Spain. Nucleic acid was either cDNA or gDNA, and it came from T cells, B-cell-depleted T cells, or PBMCs.

Study processing details: Counts of nucleated cells, estimated from reference gene primer amplification, were obtained. Produced via immunoSEQ multiplex PCR; TCRdb's table is partial and in-frame only. The D gene and trimming were derived from the DNA, and the V and J assignments and clone size from that table. The sample records tens of thousands of clones, approximately 85% being singletons. Sequencing was done on a sample of peripheral blood. The receptor was derived from a human donor in a cohort sampled during active COVID-19.

The CDR3 spells CSASRPRTGTETQYF. CDR3 sequence (DNA): TGCAGTGCTAGTCGACCCCGGACAGGTACGGAGACCCAGTACTTC. The rearrangement links TRBV20-1 to TRBJ2-5; 7 nucleotides match TRBD1. The CDR3 runs to 15 residues. V trimming: 3 bases; J trimming: 5 bases; junction bases outside the gene matches: 12. Germline values: CDR1 DFQATT, CDR2 SNEGSKA (reference sequence).